This TCR beta chain was sequenced for a study of cytomegalovirus exposure and HLA in healthy donors. Healthy bone marrow donors made up the donors. Comment on this clone: What it binds is not known.

Primers included in the PCR were 60 Vbeta and 13 Jbeta primers. Measured with immunoSEQ multiplex PCR; TCRdb has only the in-frame clones, and not every one. The sample consists of about 300,000 clones, around 86% of them appearing once. CDR1 and CDR2 (germline): GTSNPN, SVGIG (reference sequence). This CDR3 is built from 17 residues. Trimming cost V 0 bases and J 3 bases, with 21 bases left between them. Points from the study as a whole: Later work associated roughly 15,000 TCR beta sequences with HLA alleles at 0.05 false discovery rate.

This chain connects TRBV30 to TRBJ2-7; a possible D gene is TRBD1 (7 bases). This receptor was obtained from a man aged 35 to 55 in good health and CMV-seropositive. The sequencing sample was made of PBMCs. Written as DNA, the CDR3 is TGTGCCTGGAGTGTGATCCGTTCAGGGGGGCGTATCTACGAGCAGTACTTC. As protein: CAWSVIRSGGRIYEQYF.